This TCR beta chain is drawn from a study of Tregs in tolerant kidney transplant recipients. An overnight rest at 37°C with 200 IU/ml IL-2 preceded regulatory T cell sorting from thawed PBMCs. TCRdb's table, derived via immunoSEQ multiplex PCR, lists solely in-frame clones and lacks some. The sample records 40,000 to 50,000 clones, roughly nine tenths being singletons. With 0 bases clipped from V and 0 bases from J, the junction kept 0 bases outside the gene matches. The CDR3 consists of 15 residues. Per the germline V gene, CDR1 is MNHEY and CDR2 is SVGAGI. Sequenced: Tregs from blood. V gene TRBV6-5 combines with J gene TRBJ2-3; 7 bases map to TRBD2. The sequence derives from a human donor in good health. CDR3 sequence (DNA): TGTGCCAGCAGTTACTCGCGGGGGAGCACAGATACGCAGTATTTT. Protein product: CASSYSRGSTDTQYF.